Below are 18 T cell receptor beta chains sequenced from a single sample in a study of T cells after yellow fever vaccination. MiXCR, applied by TCRdb to the 5' RACE reads, yields one record per CDR3 protein. The profile shows about 630,000 distinct CDR3 sequences, 9% to 15% of them singletons. The sequencing used PBMCs, collected on the day of the yellow fever booster vaccination. The origin of the receptors is a man aged 25-45 years who received the YFV17D yellow fever vaccine.

The table lists this clonotype with a few counts. The chain combines TRBV4-2 with TRBJ2-5; maybe TRBD2 (6 bases). Trimming removed 0 bases from V and 6 bases from J, with 14 bases in between. The germline V gene has CDR1 LGHNA and CDR2 YNFKEQ. This CDR3 spans 15 amino acids. The CDR3 coding sequence is TGTGCCAGCAGCCAAGATCTGGGAGGCGGGAAGACCCAGTACTTC. Encoded protein: CASSQDLGGGKTQYF.

The V and J genes are TRBV20-1 and TRBJ2-7; 9 nucleotides line up with TRBD2. The germline CDR1 and CDR2 sequences are DFQATT and SNEGSKA (reference sequence). The CDR3 consists of 15 residues. Trimming removed 0 bases from V and 3 bases from J; junction bases left unmatched: 6. DNA for the CDR3: TGCAGTGCTAGAGATCGGGCTAGCGGGAACTACGAGCAGTACTTC. This sequence encodes CSARDRASGNYEQYF.

This clonotype occurred a few times. At one of its ends the junction is not consistent with the germline gene, which may arise from a read error. The chain is built from TRBV6-5 and TRBJ2-1; D gene ambiguous. CDR3 length equals 13 residues. Germline V lookup: CDR1 MNHEY, CDR2 SVGAGI. The CDR3: CAISYDSWTEQFF. CDR3 DNA sequence: TGTGCCATCAGTTACGACTCCTGGACCGAGCAGTTCTTC.

A few counts support this clonotype. The V gene is TRBV12-3 or TRBV12-4, the J gene TRBJ2-7, with 10 bases fitting TRBD1. Trimming took 2 bases from V and 5 from J; bases not matched to a gene: 9. CDR3 length: 16 residues. CDR3 in amino acids: CASSLRGTGDLDEQYF. The DNA for the CDR3 is TGTGCCAGCAGTTTAAGGGGGACAGGGGATCTGGACGAGCAGTACTTC.

V is TRBV9 and J is TRBJ2-7, with TRBD2 identical over 14 bases. Germline lookup yields CDR1 SGDLS and CDR2 YYNGEE. V lost 4 bases to trimming and J lost 12 bases; unmatched junction nucleotides: 12. The length of the CDR3 is 15 residues. Here the CDR3 DNA reads TGTGCCAGCAGCCCGGGGACTAGCGGGAGAGAAGTTCCGTACTTC. Residues: CASSPGTSGREVPYF.

This clonotype occurred a few times. V gene TRBV29-1 combines with J gene TRBJ2-1; tentative D call: TRBD1 (6 bases). V lost 6 bases, J lost 3 bases, and 9 bases lay in between. This CDR3 spans 12 amino acids. The V gene's germline CDR1 is SQVTM and CDR2 ANQGSEA. For the CDR3, the DNA is TGCAGCGTAGGACAGAACTACAATGAGCAGTTCTTC. Translation gives CSVGQNYNEQFF.

This clonotype occurred many times. CDR3: CASSTGTLLGGELFF. CDR3 nucleotides: TGTGCCAGCAGCACCGGGACTCTTCTTGGCGGGGAGCTGTTTTTT. The chain carries TRBV7-8 and TRBJ2-2, with D tentatively TRBD2 (6 bases). This CDR3 contains 15 residues. Trimming left V 5 bases short and J 7 bases short, with 17 bases between. Germline V gene sequence: CDR1 SGHVS, CDR2 FQNEAQ.

This chain connects TRBV10-1 to TRBJ1-1; no definite D call. The germline V gene encodes CDR1 WNHNN and CDR2 SYGVQD (reference sequence). V gave up 3 bases and J gave up 1 base, with 9 bases separating them. The CDR3 is 14 amino acids. CDR3 bases: TGCGCCAGCAGTGACCGAGATCAGAACACTGAAGCTTTCTTT. Translation: CASSDRDQNTEAFF.

The CDR3, as DNA: TGTGCCAGCAGTGATTCAGGCCCGCTTCGCGTAGGGGCCAACGTCCTGACTTTC. This codes for CASSDSGPLRVGANVLTF. The gene calls are TRBV28 and TRBJ2-6; D remains unclear. Germline V gives CDR1 MDHEN, CDR2 SYDVKM. This CDR3 region has 18 residues. With 5 bases removed from V and 4 bases from J, the gap between germline ends came to 21 bases. The full variable domain, its missing parts supplied by reference TRBV28 and TRBJ2-6, is DVKVTQSSRYLVKRTGEKVFLECVQDMDHENMFWYRQDPGLGLRLIYFSYDVKMKEKGDIPEGYSVSREKKERFSLILESASTNQTSMYLCASSDSGPLRVGANVLTFGAGSRLTVL.

The gene calls are TRBV3-1 and TRBJ2-1; TRBD2 agrees at 12 bases. CDR1 and CDR2 (germline): LGHDT, YNNKEL (reference sequence). Trimming cost V 11 bases and J 9 bases; bases outside gene matches: 14. This CDR3 has 15 amino acids. The CDR3 protein is CASTQGTSGYFEQFF. CDR3 bases: TGTGCCTCCACCCAAGGGACTAGCGGGTACTTTGAGCAGTTCTTC.

This clonotype was found a few times. The rearrangement joins TRBV7-9 to TRBJ2-4; D is unresolved. This CDR3 is 12 amino acids long. CDR1 SEHNR and CDR2 FQNEAQ come from the germline V gene (reference sequence). V gave up 6 bases and J gave up 12 bases, with 15 bases separating them. In DNA, the CDR3 is TGTGCCAGCAGTCCTGACTCCGTCGATCAGTACTTC. This encodes CASSPDSVDQYF.

J is TRBJ2-7 and V is TRBV4-1; 8 bases map to TRBD2. Losses at the gene ends were 1 base for V and 2 bases for J; bases not matched to a gene: 4. From germline, CDR1 is MGHRA and CDR2 YSYEKL. The CDR3 loop spans 15 amino acids. CDR3 sequence: CASSQVSGRAYEQYF. Here the CDR3 DNA reads TGCGCCAGCAGCCAAGTCTCCGGGAGGGCCTACGAGCAGTACTTC.

This chain connects TRBV12-3 or TRBV12-4 to TRBJ1-2; D gene uncertain. The CDR3 extends over 13 amino acids. Trimming cost V 3 bases and J 7 bases, with 12 bases left between them. CDR3 amino acids: CASSFTIKRGYTF. For the CDR3, the DNA is TGTGCCAGCAGTTTCACCATTAAACGTGGCTACACCTTC.

This clonotype was seen more than once but under ten times. The chain combines TRBV27 with TRBJ2-1, with no clear D. Trimming left V 8 bases short and J 4 bases short, with 9 bases between. The CDR3 is 12 amino acids. Per the germline V gene, CDR1 is MNHEY and CDR2 is SMNVEV (reference sequence). CDR3 amino acids: CASVDFYNEQFF. In DNA form, the CDR3 reads TGTGCCAGCGTAGACTTTTACAATGAGCAGTTCTTC.

This clonotype was observed a handful of times. This sequence joins TRBV12-3 or TRBV12-4 and TRBJ2-1; D tentatively reads TRBD1 or TRBD2 (5 bases each). The CDR3 is 14 amino acids. The ends were cut back, 6 bases at V and 3 bases at J, with 12 bases in the middle. The CDR3 loop is CASSPGTDYNEQFF. The CDR3, as DNA: TGTGCCAGCAGCCCCGGGACGGACTACAATGAGCAGTTCTTC.

This rearrangement joins TRBV12-3 or TRBV12-4 to TRBJ2-7; 7 bases are a match to TRBD1. V lost 7 bases to trimming and J lost 5 bases; unmatched junction nucleotides: 14. This CDR3 spans 15 amino acids. CDR3 in amino acids: CASTFIGQAVDEQYF. The CDR3 region has the DNA TGTGCCAGCACCTTTATCGGACAGGCCGTGGACGAGCAGTACTTC.

This clonotype was seen more than once but under ten times. This sequence joins TRBV6-1 and TRBJ2-7; TRBD1 aligns across 8 bases. Germline CDR1 and CDR2: MNHNS and SASEGT. After removal of 5 bases from V and 3 bases from J, the junction contained 6 bases not matched to a gene. This CDR3 comprises 14 residues. DNA of the CDR3: TGTGCCAGCAGTACCCGGACAGGGCACTACGAGCAGTACTTC. Its translation is CASSTRTGHYEQYF.

The genes are TRBV9 and TRBJ1-2, with 8 bases aligning to TRBD1. This CDR3 has 14 residues. Germline lookup yields CDR1 SGDLS and CDR2 YYNGEE. V lost 4 bases and J lost 4; bases outside the gene matches: 6. This CDR3 reads CASSPGGPSYGYTF. The DNA of the CDR3 is TGTGCCAGCAGCCCAGGGGGCCCGAGCTATGGCTACACCTTC.